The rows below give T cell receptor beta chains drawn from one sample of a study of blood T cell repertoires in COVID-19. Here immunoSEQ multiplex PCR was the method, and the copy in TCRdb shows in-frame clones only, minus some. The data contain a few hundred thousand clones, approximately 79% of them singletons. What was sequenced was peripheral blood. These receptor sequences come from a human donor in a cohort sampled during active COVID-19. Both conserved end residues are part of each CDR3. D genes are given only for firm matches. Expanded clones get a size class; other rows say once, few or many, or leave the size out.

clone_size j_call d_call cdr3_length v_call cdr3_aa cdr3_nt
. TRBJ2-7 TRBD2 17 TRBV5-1 CASSFQGTSGLSYEQYF TGCGCCAGCAGCTTTCAGGGTACTAGCGGGCTCTCCTACGAGCAGTACTTC
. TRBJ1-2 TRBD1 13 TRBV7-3 CASSPTGGNGYTF TGTGCCAGCAGCCCGACAGGGGGGAATGGCTACACCTTC
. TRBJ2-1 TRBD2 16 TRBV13 CASSLDRAGGPWGQFF TGTGCCAGCAGCTTAGATCGAGCGGGAGGGCCGTGGGGGCAGTTCTTC
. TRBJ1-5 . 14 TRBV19 CASRGTTGNQPQHF TGTGCCAGTAGGGGGACAACGGGCAATCAGCCCCAGCATTTT
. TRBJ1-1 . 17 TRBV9 CASSVALRANMNTEAFF TGTGCCAGCAGCGTAGCTTTGAGGGCCAACATGAACACTGAAGCTTTCTTT
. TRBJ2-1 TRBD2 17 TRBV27 CASSSPGTSGRRYEQFF TGTGCCAGCAGTTCCCCTGGGACTAGCGGGAGGCGGTATGAGCAGTTCTTC
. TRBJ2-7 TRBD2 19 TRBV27 CASSSSSGTSGSSGYEQYF TGTGCCAGCAGTTCATCATCCGGGACTAGCGGGAGTTCTGGCTACGAGCAGTACTTC
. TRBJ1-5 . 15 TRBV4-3 CASSQDRAGDRPQHF TGCGCCAGCAGCCAAGATAGGGCAGGGGACCGGCCCCAGCATTTT
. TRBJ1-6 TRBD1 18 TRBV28 CASSLSTGLGSYNSPLHF TGTGCCAGCAGTCTTTCGACAGGGCTGGGATCCTATAATTCACCCCTCCACTTT
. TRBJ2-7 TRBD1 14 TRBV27 CASSATGGAYEQYF TGTGCCAGCAGCGCGACAGGGGGCGCGTACGAGCAGTACTTC
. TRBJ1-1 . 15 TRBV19 CASTPFKGGYTEAFF TGTGCCAGCACCCCTTTTAAGGGCGGGTACACTGAAGCTTTCTTT
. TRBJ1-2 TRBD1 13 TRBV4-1 CASSQGTGDGYTF TGCGCCAGCAGCCAGGGAACAGGGGATGGCTACACCTTC
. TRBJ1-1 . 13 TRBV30 CAWSSQGRTEAFF TGTGCCTGGAGTTCCCAGGGAAGGACTGAAGCTTTCTTT
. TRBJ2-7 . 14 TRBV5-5 CASSFPGRAYEQYF TGTGCCAGCAGCTTCCCGGGCAGGGCCTACGAGCAGTACTTC
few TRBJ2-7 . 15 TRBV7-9 CASSSGLWSTYEQYF TGTGCCAGCAGCTCCGGGTTGTGGAGTACCTACGAGCAGTACTTC